This T cell receptor beta chain emerged from a study of CD8 T cells in Susac syndrome. Study background: Within the sequenced group of Susac syndrome patients, six showed active disease and about eight were in remission. When blood was drawn, patients with Susac syndrome were on intravenous immunoglobulin alone, on corticosteroids, or therapy-naive.

The CDR3 runs to 11 residues. Germline CDR1 MNHEY, CDR2 SVGAGI. The ends were cut back, 4 bases at V and 7 bases at J, with 7 bases in the middle. Random-hexamer reverse transcription was applied to roughly 0.5 to 1 ug RNA. The authors amplified TCR beta CDR3 across 54 Vbeta and 13 Jbeta using immunoSEQ multiplex PCR. TCRdb fed the immunoSEQ multiplex PCR reads into MiXCR, producing one record per CDR3 protein. Of about 160,000 distinct CDR3 sequences in the sample, 95% to 97% were seen once. In blood CD8+ and CD4+ T cells, TCR beta underwent sequencing. Source material: CD4+ T cells from PBMCs. This TCR was recovered from a human donor with Susac syndrome. This chain uses TRBV6-5 with TRBJ2-5, with D perhaps matching TRBD1 (5 bases). The CDR3 is CASSFQGTQYF. The DNA for the CDR3 is TGTGCCAGCAGTTTCCAGGGGACCCAGTACTTC.